What follows are 11 T cell receptor beta chains derived from one specimen sequenced in a study of CD8 T cells in Susac syndrome. Random hexamers served to reverse transcribe roughly 0.5 to 1 ug RNA. From the immunoSEQ multiplex PCR reads, TCRdb called clonotypes with MiXCR, one entry per CDR3 protein. Of some 110,000 distinct CDR3 sequences listed, 85% to 95% were seen once; the top ten hold roughly 0.3%. Sequenced: CD8+ T cells from PBMCs. These receptors all stem from a human donor with multiple sclerosis.

The J gene is TRBJ2-2, the V gene TRBV7-3; 7 nucleotides line up with TRBD1. V lost 0 bases to trimming and J lost 5 bases; unmatched junction nucleotides: 9. Germline CDR1 and CDR2: SGHTA and FQGTGA. The CDR3 has 17 amino acids. CDR3 residues: CASSLTPGQGVTGELFF. DNA of the CDR3: TGTGCCAGCAGCTTAACCCCAGGGCAGGGGGTAACCGGGGAGCTGTTTTTT.

This clonotype was seen a handful of times. The chain is built from TRBV29-1 and TRBJ2-5; 11 nucleotides match TRBD2. V lost 6 bases to trimming and J lost 2 bases; unmatched junction nucleotides: 14. The CDR3 covers 17 residues. Per the germline V gene, CDR1 is SQVTM and CDR2 is ANQGSEA. CDR3 amino acids: CSVPGRRLAGKQETQYF. The CDR3 DNA is TGCAGCGTGCCGGGACGGAGACTAGCGGGGAAACAAGAGACCCAGTACTTC. The full variable domain, completed using reference TRBV29-1 and TRBJ2-5, is SAVISQKPSRDICQRGTSLTIQCQVDSQVTMMFWYRQQPGQSLTLIATANQGSEATYESGFVIDKFPISRPNLTFSTLTVSNMSPEDSSIYLCSVPGRRLAGKQETQYFGPGTRLLVL.

The genes are TRBV25-1 and TRBJ2-1; TRBD2 matches at 7 bases. The CDR3 has 15 residues. Germline V lookup: CDR1 MGHDK, CDR2 SYGVNS. V gave up 3 bases and J gave up 5 bases; unmatched junction bases: 7. The CDR3 DNA reads TGTGCCAGCAGTGACGGGCGGGGGATTCACAATGAGCAGTTCTTC. As protein: CASSDGRGIHNEQFF.

This clonotype was counted a single time. This chain uses TRBV27 with TRBJ1-5; weak D call: TRBD1 (5 bases). The CDR3 extends over 14 amino acids. V lost 2 bases to trimming and J lost 7 bases, with 12 bases between them. CDR1 is MNHEY and CDR2 is SMNVEV in the germline V gene (reference sequence). The CDR3 DNA is TGTGCCAGCAGTTTAAGGGGAAGAGGCCAGCCCCAGCATTTT. This sequence encodes CASSLRGRGQPQHF.

The CDR3 loop is CASSPSEGTDTQYF. In nucleotides, the CDR3 is TGTGCCAGCAGCCCATCGGAGGGCACAGATACGCAGTATTTT. The V and J genes are TRBV14 and TRBJ2-3; a weak D match, TRBD2 (5 bases). The V gene's germline CDR1 is SGHDN and CDR2 FVKESK. This CDR3 comprises 14 residues. V was shortened by 4 bases and J by 1 base, with 9 bases between the two germline ends.

This clonotype was seen a single time. V usage is TRBV20-1 and J usage is TRBJ1-2; TRBD1 matches at 8 bases. The CDR3 has 14 amino acids. The germline CDR1 and CDR2 sequences are DFQATT and SNEGSKA (reference sequence). V shed 3 bases, J shed 2 bases, and the junction held 5 bases outside the gene matches. The CDR3 DNA sequence: TGCAGTGCTAGGTGGACAGGGACCAACTATGGCTACACCTTC. Translating gives CSARWTGTNYGYTF.

V is TRBV7-9 and J is TRBJ2-1, with 9 bases identical to TRBD2. Germline assignment: CDR1 SEHNR and CDR2 FQNEAQ (reference sequence). Unmatched junction bases numbered 11, after V lost 11 bases and J lost 6 bases. This CDR3 contains 14 residues. The CDR3 region has the DNA TGTGCCGGCACGGGAGCGGGAGGCGCCAATGAGCAGTTCTTC. As protein: CAGTGAGGANEQFF.

This chain uses TRBV5-6 with TRBJ1-5; no clear D. V lost 4 bases to trimming and J lost 1 base, with 9 bases between them. CDR1 is SGHDT and CDR2 is YYEEEE in the germline V gene. The CDR3 consists of 14 residues. CDR3 amino acids: CASSTKGSNQPQHF. In DNA form, the CDR3 reads TGTGCCAGCAGCACAAAGGGCAGCAATCAGCCCCAGCATTTT.

V usage is TRBV20-1 and J usage is TRBJ2-1, with 8 positions matching TRBD2. This CDR3 is 14 amino acids long. Trimming cost V 6 bases and J 5 bases; bases outside gene matches: 9. Germline lookup yields CDR1 DFQATT and CDR2 SNEGSKA (reference sequence). The CDR3 region has the DNA TGCAGTGCCCACTTCGCGGGGGGTAACAATGAGCAGTTCTTC. This sequence encodes CSAHFAGGNNEQFF.

The rearrangement joins TRBV7-9 to TRBJ2-4, with D unclear. The V end was cut by 5 bases, the J end by 0 bases, with 17 bases between. Germline loops: CDR1 SEHNR, CDR2 FQNEAQ (reference sequence). The CDR3 runs to 17 residues. CDR3 DNA: TGTGCCAGCAGCGAAGTGGAGTGGAGCCTAGCCAAAAACATTCAGTACTTC. This translates into CASSEVEWSLAKNIQYF.

The rearrangement links TRBV7-9 to TRBJ2-5, with D possibly TRBD1 on 6 matching bases. The V and J ends lost 5 bases and 0 bases respectively, with 19 bases between them. CDR1 and CDR2 from the germline V gene are SEHNR and FQNEAQ (reference sequence). The CDR3 consists of 17 residues. The CDR3 loop reads CASSHLVPGHNQETQYF. Here the CDR3 DNA reads TGTGCCAGCAGCCATCTCGTCCCGGGACACAACCAAGAGACCCAGTACTTC.